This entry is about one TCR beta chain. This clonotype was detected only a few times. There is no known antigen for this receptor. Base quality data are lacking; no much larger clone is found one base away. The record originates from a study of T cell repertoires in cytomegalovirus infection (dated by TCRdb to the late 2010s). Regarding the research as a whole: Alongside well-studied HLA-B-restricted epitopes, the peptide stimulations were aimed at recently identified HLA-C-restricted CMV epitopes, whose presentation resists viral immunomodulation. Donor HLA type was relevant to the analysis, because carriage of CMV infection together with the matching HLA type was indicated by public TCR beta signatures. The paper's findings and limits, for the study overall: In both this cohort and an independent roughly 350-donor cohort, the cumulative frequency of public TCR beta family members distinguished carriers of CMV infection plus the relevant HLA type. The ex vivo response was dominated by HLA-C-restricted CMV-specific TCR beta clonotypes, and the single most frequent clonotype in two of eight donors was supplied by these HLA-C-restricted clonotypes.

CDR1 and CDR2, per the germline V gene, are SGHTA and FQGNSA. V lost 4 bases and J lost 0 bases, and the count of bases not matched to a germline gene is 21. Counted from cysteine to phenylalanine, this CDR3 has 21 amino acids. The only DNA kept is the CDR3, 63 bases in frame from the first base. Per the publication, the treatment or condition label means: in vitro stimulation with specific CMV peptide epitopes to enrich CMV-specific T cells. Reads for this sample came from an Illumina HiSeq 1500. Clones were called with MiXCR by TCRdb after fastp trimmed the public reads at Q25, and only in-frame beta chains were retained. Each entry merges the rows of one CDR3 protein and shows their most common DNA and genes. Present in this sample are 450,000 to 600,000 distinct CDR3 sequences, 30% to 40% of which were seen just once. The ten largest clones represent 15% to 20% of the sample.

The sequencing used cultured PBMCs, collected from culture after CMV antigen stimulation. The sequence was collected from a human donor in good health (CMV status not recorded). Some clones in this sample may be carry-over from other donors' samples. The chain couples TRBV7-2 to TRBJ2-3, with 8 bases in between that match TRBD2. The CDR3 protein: CASSSPAGDPRLAPSTDTQYF. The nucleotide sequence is TGTGCCAGCAGCTCCCCCGCGGGAGACCCTCGACTAGCGCCTAGCACAGATACGCAGTATTTT.